Listed below are T cell receptor beta chains from one sample, sequenced in a study of regulatory T cells in long-lasting Graves disease. One entry per CDR3 protein results from TCRdb running MiXCR on the multiplex PCR reads. Altogether about 560,000 distinct CDR3 sequences are present, approximately 16% being singletons, with the ten largest covering around 13%. A further study also used this sample, focusing on T cells in Graves' hyperthyroidism and ophthalmopathy.

The sample consisted of peripheral blood mononuclear cells (PBMCs), taken at new diagnosis, from a patient treated with antithyroid drugs. These receptors all come from a man between 18 and 35 years old with Graves disease. CDR3s include the opening cysteine and the closing phenylalanine or tryptophan. Fields, in order: D gene, clone size, J gene, V gene, CDR3 DNA, CDR3 protein. D genes are given only for firm matches. Part of the rows lack a size; the others show once, few, many or a class for expanded clones.

d_gene: NA
abundance: NA
j_gene: TRBJ1-2
v_gene: TRBV25-1
CDR3nt: TGTGCCAGCAGTGAACTGTCAGGGGACTATGGCTACACCTTC
CDR3aa: CASSELSGDYGYTF

d_gene: NA
abundance: many
j_gene: TRBJ2-5
v_gene: TRBV28
CDR3nt: TGTGCCAGCAGCTCGAACCGGGACGGCGGAGAATTC
CDR3aa: CASSSNRDGGEF

d_gene: TRBD1
abundance: many
j_gene: TRBJ2-1
v_gene: TRBV28
CDR3nt: TGTGCCAGCAGTTTTGAAAAGGGGGACAGGGTATACAATGAGCAGTTCTTC
CDR3aa: CASSFEKGDRVYNEQFF

d_gene: TRBD2
abundance: few
j_gene: TRBJ2-1
v_gene: TRBV7-9
CDR3nt: TGTGCCAGCAGCCCGGGACTAGCCCGATTCTTC
CDR3aa: CASSPGLARFF

d_gene: NA
abundance: many
j_gene: TRBJ2-7
v_gene: TRBV12-3/TRBV12-4
CDR3nt: TGTGCCAGCAGCCTCAAACGGGAGAGGAATGAGCAGTACTTC
CDR3aa: CASSLKRERNEQYF

d_gene: TRBD1
abundance: many
j_gene: TRBJ2-7
v_gene: TRBV6-1
CDR3nt: TGTGCCAGCAGAGCGACAGGGAGATCCTACGAGCAGTACTTC
CDR3aa: CASRATGRSYEQYF

d_gene: NA
abundance: NA
j_gene: TRBJ1-1
v_gene: TRBV11-2
CDR3nt: TGTGCCAGCAGCTTCATTCAGGGGAACACTGAAGCTTTCTTT
CDR3aa: CASSFIQGNTEAFF

d_gene: NA
abundance: NA
j_gene: TRBJ1-4
v_gene: TRBV5-1
CDR3nt: TGCGCCAGCAGCTTACAGGGCCTCGGGGAAAAACTGTTTTTT
CDR3aa: CASSLQGLGEKLFF

d_gene: NA
abundance: many
j_gene: TRBJ2-2
v_gene: TRBV3-1
CDR3nt: TGTGCCAGCAGCCGAACAGAGACGAACACCGGGGAGCTGTTTTTT
CDR3aa: CASSRTETNTGELFF

d_gene: NA
abundance: many
j_gene: TRBJ2-7
v_gene: TRBV11-2
CDR3nt: TGTGCCAGCAGCTTTGTCGGCCTGCGTCCCTACGAGCAGTACTTC
CDR3aa: CASSFVGLRPYEQYF

d_gene: NA
abundance: NA
j_gene: TRBJ2-1
v_gene: TRBV12-3/TRBV12-4
CDR3nt: TGTGCCAGCAGTGGAACGACTAGCTACAATGAGCAGTTCTTC
CDR3aa: CASSGTTSYNEQFF

d_gene: TRBD2
abundance: many
j_gene: TRBJ2-3
v_gene: TRBV11-3
CDR3nt: TGTGCCAGCAGCGAAGGGACTAGAGCTTCAGGAGATACGCAGTATTTT
CDR3aa: CASSEGTRASGDTQYF

d_gene: TRBD2
abundance: many
j_gene: TRBJ2-1
v_gene: TRBV5-1
CDR3nt: TGCGCCAGCAGTTATAGCGGGTACTCCTACAATGAGCAGTTCTTC
CDR3aa: CASSYSGYSYNEQFF

d_gene: NA
abundance: NA
j_gene: TRBJ1-2
v_gene: TRBV5-1
CDR3nt: TGCGCCAGCAGCTTGGCAGCCTTATACTATGGCTACACCTTC
CDR3aa: CASSLAALYYGYTF

d_gene: TRBD2
abundance: many
j_gene: TRBJ2-7
v_gene: TRBV5-1
CDR3nt: TGCGCCAGCAGCTTGGGGGGCCTAGCGGGCGGCTCCTACGAGCAGTACTTC
CDR3aa: CASSLGGLAGGSYEQYF

d_gene: TRBD2
abundance: few
j_gene: TRBJ2-3
v_gene: TRBV6-9
CDR3nt: TGTGCCAGCAGTTCCAGGACTAGCGGGAGGAGGGGCACAGATACGCAGTATTTT
CDR3aa: CASSSRTSGRRGTDTQYF

d_gene: NA
abundance: NA
j_gene: TRBJ1-2
v_gene: TRBV27
CDR3nt: TGTGCCAGCAGTCGCCTGGGGCGACAGGCTACTAACTATGGCTACACCTTC
CDR3aa: CASSRLGRQATNYGYTF

d_gene: NA
abundance: many
j_gene: TRBJ2-7
v_gene: TRBV20-1
CDR3nt: TGCAGTGCTGTTCCCCCGGGAACAAACGAGCAGTACTTC
CDR3aa: CSAVPPGTNEQYF

d_gene: TRBD1
abundance: NA
j_gene: TRBJ1-6
v_gene: TRBV19
CDR3nt: TGTGCCAGTAGTATAGGACCGGGACAGATTAATTCACCCCTCCACTTT
CDR3aa: CASSIGPGQINSPLHF

d_gene: NA
abundance: many
j_gene: TRBJ2-2
v_gene: TRBV20-1
CDR3nt: TGCAGTGCTAGAGATCAAGGACAAACCATCCCGGGGGAGCTGTTTTTT
CDR3aa: CSARDQGQTIPGELFF

d_gene: NA
abundance: few
j_gene: TRBJ1-3
v_gene: TRBV6-2/TRBV6-3
CDR3nt: TGTGCCAGCGGCCAGGGAGGCCTCGGAAACACCATATATTTT
CDR3aa: CASGQGGLGNTIYF

d_gene: NA
abundance: NA
j_gene: TRBJ2-3
v_gene: TRBV27
CDR3nt: TGTGCCAGCACGCCTTGGGGCACAGATACGCAGTATTTT
CDR3aa: CASTPWGTDTQYF

d_gene: NA
abundance: once
j_gene: TRBJ1-1
v_gene: TRBV12-3/TRBV12-4
CDR3nt: TGTGCCAGCGGCCCGCGACGGAACACTGAAGCTTTCTTT
CDR3aa: CASGPRRNTEAFF

d_gene: TRBD2
abundance: many
j_gene: TRBJ2-3
v_gene: TRBV6-2/TRBV6-3
CDR3nt: TGTGCCAGCAGTGAAGTACGGCTAGCGGGAGGAGCAGATACGCAGTATTTT
CDR3aa: CASSEVRLAGGADTQYF

d_gene: TRBD1
abundance: few
j_gene: TRBJ2-1
v_gene: TRBV20-1
CDR3nt: TGCAGTGCTAGACCTGGCAGGGGGCGGGGTGAGCAGTTCTTC
CDR3aa: CSARPGRGRGEQFF

d_gene: TRBD2
abundance: NA
j_gene: TRBJ2-2
v_gene: TRBV4-2
CDR3nt: TGTGCCAGCAGCCCCGGGACTAGCGGGAGTATAAACACCGGGGAGCTGTTTTTT
CDR3aa: CASSPGTSGSINTGELFF

d_gene: NA
abundance: many
j_gene: TRBJ2-7
v_gene: TRBV12-5
CDR3nt: TGTGCTAGTGGTTCTGGATTCGAGCAGTACTTC
CDR3aa: CASGSGFEQYF

d_gene: TRBD1
abundance: few
j_gene: TRBJ1-5
v_gene: TRBV10-1
CDR3nt: TGCGCCAGCAGTCGTCCGGGACAGGGTTTCAATCAGCCCCAGCATTTT
CDR3aa: CASSRPGQGFNQPQHF

d_gene: TRBD2
abundance: few
j_gene: TRBJ2-3
v_gene: TRBV20-1
CDR3nt: TGCAGTGCTGGAGGGGGCGACATAGCGGGGGTCACAGATACGCAGTATTTT
CDR3aa: CSAGGGDIAGVTDTQYF

d_gene: NA
abundance: many
j_gene: TRBJ1-1
v_gene: TRBV6-1
CDR3nt: TGTGCCAGCAGTGAATGGGCTTTCTTT
CDR3aa: CASSEWAFF

d_gene: NA
abundance: few
j_gene: TRBJ2-3
v_gene: TRBV9
CDR3nt: TGTGCCAGCAGCCCTAGGGGGCGGGAGGCCAGCGGTGCGCAGTATTTT
CDR3aa: CASSPRGREASGAQYF

d_gene: NA
abundance: NA
j_gene: TRBJ2-5
v_gene: TRBV24-1
CDR3nt: TGTGCCACCAGTGACCCCCTGGGCACACAAGAGACCCAGTACTTC
CDR3aa: CATSDPLGTQETQYF

d_gene: NA
abundance: many
j_gene: TRBJ2-7
v_gene: TRBV12-3/TRBV12-4
CDR3nt: TGTGCCAGCAGACCCGGGACTTTAAGCTCCTACGAGCAGTACTTC
CDR3aa: CASRPGTLSSYEQYF

d_gene: NA
abundance: many
j_gene: TRBJ1-5
v_gene: TRBV20-1
CDR3nt: TGCAGTGCAGTCAGTTATAGCAATCAGCCCCAGCATTTT
CDR3aa: CSAVSYSNQPQHF

d_gene: NA
abundance: many
j_gene: TRBJ1-6
v_gene: TRBV11-2
CDR3nt: TGTGCCAGCAGCTCCGGACAGTCCTATAATTCACCCCTCCACTTT
CDR3aa: CASSSGQSYNSPLHF

d_gene: TRBD1
abundance: NA
j_gene: TRBJ1-1
v_gene: TRBV29-1
CDR3nt: TGCAGCGTTGCGACAGGGGGCGTGTCTGAAGCTTTCTTT
CDR3aa: CSVATGGVSEAFF

d_gene: NA
abundance: many
j_gene: TRBJ1-2
v_gene: TRBV24-1
CDR3nt: TGTGCCACCAGTGATCAACAGGGAGACTATGGCTACACCTTC
CDR3aa: CATSDQQGDYGYTF

d_gene: NA
abundance: many
j_gene: TRBJ1-5
v_gene: TRBV6-1
CDR3nt: TGTGCCAGCAGTGAAGCGGGAAGGTATAGCAATCAGCCCCAGCATTTT
CDR3aa: CASSEAGRYSNQPQHF

d_gene: TRBD2
abundance: many
j_gene: TRBJ2-1
v_gene: TRBV25-1
CDR3nt: TGTGCCAGCAGTTTAGCGGGAGGACCGCAGTTCTTC
CDR3aa: CASSLAGGPQFF

d_gene: TRBD2
abundance: many
j_gene: TRBJ2-3
v_gene: TRBV29-1
CDR3nt: TGCAGCGTTGACCAGCGGGGAAGCACAGATACGCAGTATTTT
CDR3aa: CSVDQRGSTDTQYF

d_gene: NA
abundance: many
j_gene: TRBJ2-5
v_gene: TRBV7-9
CDR3nt: TGTGCCAGCAGCTTAGGTCCCCGGGGGGAGACCCAGTACTTC
CDR3aa: CASSLGPRGETQYF

d_gene: NA
abundance: few
j_gene: TRBJ2-3
v_gene: TRBV12-3/TRBV12-4
CDR3nt: TGTGCCAGCAGTTGGACCCATACGCAGTATTTT
CDR3aa: CASSWTHTQYF

d_gene: NA
abundance: NA
j_gene: TRBJ2-2
v_gene: TRBV7-9
CDR3nt: TGTGCCAGACAAGACACAGGGAATACCGGGGAGCTGTTTTTT
CDR3aa: CARQDTGNTGELFF